This T cell receptor (beta chain) was documented in a study of identical twins. It was template switching that added a universal primer site, and there were unique molecular identifiers on the cDNA. TCRdb re-called the 5' RACE reads through MiXCR, storing one row per CDR3 protein. The table has around 1.7 million distinct CDR3 sequences, about 32% seen once. This clonotype was counted between two and nine times. Trimming pared 1 base from V and 0 bases from J, leaving 7 bases between. Germline CDR1 and CDR2: SGHRS and YFSETQ. CDR3 length: 15 residues. What was sequenced was cord blood. V gene TRBV5-1 combines with J gene TRBJ1-4; D gene uncertain. The clonotype originates from a newborn girl in good health. CDR3: CASSLSVSTNEKLFF. CDR3 sequence (DNA): TGCGCCAGCAGCTTGTCTGTGTCAACTAATGAAAAACTGTTTTTT.